These 18 T cell receptor beta chains originate from one sample sequenced in a study of OX40 agonist ivuxolimab in advanced cancers. The protocol used for the library was the immunoSEQ multiplex PCR assay. The immuneACCESS repertoire file appears here via TCRdb, limited to in-frame rearrangements. These files lack a portion of the clones; in checked studies, under half of the deficit traces to unresolved V genes, and the cause of the others is not known. The table for this sample lists roughly 73,000 clones; roughly 88% of them were counted only once. The leading ten clones occupy around 2.8% of the sample. The sample consisted of CD4+ or CD8+ T cells sorted from blood, taken in a trial of the OX40 agonist ivuxolimab. These receptors all stem from an adult with an advanced solid tumor such as melanoma, head and neck, liver or kidney cancer.

V gene TRBV18 combines with J gene TRBJ2-1; D unresolved. The germline gives CDR1 KGHSH, CDR2 LQKENI. The V end lost 5 bases, the J end lost 0 bases, and 20 bases lay between the germline ends. The CDR3 has 18 residues. For the CDR3, the DNA is TGTGCCAGCTCAATAAACGTAATGGCAGACGCCTCCTACAATGAGCAGTTCTTC. It translates to CASSINVMADASYNEQFF.

This CDR3 is CASSLGAGPPDTQYF. DNA of the CDR3: TGTGCCAGCAGCTTAGGGGCGGGACCTCCAGATACGCAGTATTTT. The chain recombines TRBV7-3 with TRBJ2-3; D is possibly TRBD2 (6 bases). The V end was cut by 2 bases, the J end by 4 bases, with 13 bases between. This CDR3 has 15 residues. Germline V gene lookup returns CDR1 SGHTA and CDR2 FQGTGA.

V is TRBV27 and J is TRBJ1-3; D gene unclear. V lost 6 bases and J 3 bases, leaving 12 bases between the germline ends. The CDR3 is 14 amino acids. Germline V lookup: CDR1 MNHEY, CDR2 SMNVEV (reference sequence). CDR3 protein: CASSTTRIGNTIYF. As DNA, the CDR3 is TGTGCCAGCAGCACGACTCGCATTGGAAACACCATATATTTT.

This clone was seen only once. The chain uses TRBV5-6 and TRBJ1-2, with D uncertain. Per the germline V gene, CDR1 is SGHDT and CDR2 is YYEEEE. V lost 1 base to trimming and J lost 7 bases, with 11 bases between them. This CDR3 has 13 amino acids. The chain's CDR3 is CASSLPTSSGYTF. The CDR3 DNA sequence: TGTGCCAGCAGCTTGCCCACTTCCAGTGGCTACACCTTC.

The CDR3 sequence: CASSERRVTEAFF. The CDR3 region has the DNA TGTGCCAGCAGTGAACGGAGGGTAACTGAAGCTTTCTTT. The genes are TRBV6-4 and TRBJ1-1; D gene unclear. Germline V gene data show CDR1 as MRHNA and CDR2 as SNTAGT. This CDR3 is 13 amino acids long. The V gene lost 3 bases and the J gene lost 5 bases, with 10 bases spanning the gap.

This chain uses TRBV6-1 with TRBJ2-7; 8 bases fit TRBD1. CDR3 length equals 14 residues. V dropped 3 bases and J dropped 4; count of bases not matched to a gene: 5. Germline CDR1 MNHNS, CDR2 SASEGT. CDR3 DNA sequence: TGTGCCAGCAGTGACGGGACAGGAGCATACGAGCAGTACTTC. Protein: CASSDGTGAYEQYF.

The chain employs TRBV5-1 and TRBJ1-1; 11 positions agree with TRBD1. J gave up 0 bases and V 5 bases, and 6 bases lay outside the gene matches. Germline CDR1 reads SGHRS; CDR2 reads YFSETQ. This CDR3 region has 16 residues. The DNA for the CDR3 is TGCGCCAGCAGAGCGGGGACAGGGGGAATGAACACTGAAGCTTTCTTT. It translates to CASRAGTGGMNTEAFF.

This clone appeared a few times. The chain is built from TRBV10-3 and TRBJ2-7; D possibly corresponds to TRBD1 (6 bases). The CDR3 loop spans 11 amino acids. Germline V lookup: CDR1 ENHRY, CDR2 SYGVKD. Trimming left V 11 bases short and J 6 bases short, with 14 bases between. CDR3 nucleotide sequence: TGTGCCTCCAGGGTAGGGGGCGAGCAGTACTTC. As protein: CASRVGGEQYF.

This rearrangement joins TRBV6-6 to TRBJ2-1, with 10 bases matching TRBD2. The CDR3 runs to 15 residues. The trim removed 6 bases at V and 5 bases at J, leaving 7 bases unmatched. Germline loops: CDR1 MNHNY, CDR2 SVGAGI (reference sequence). CDR3: CASRGPGLANNEQFF. The CDR3 DNA is TGTGCCAGCAGGGGACCGGGACTAGCGAACAATGAGCAGTTCTTC.

The CDR3 coding sequence is TGTGCCACCATAAGCGGGGGGACATACAATGAGCAGTTCTTC. Amino acids: CATISGGTYNEQFF. The chain has TRBV28 and TRBJ2-1; 9 nucleotides align to TRBD2. Germline V gene data show CDR1 as MDHEN and CDR2 as SYDVKM. The CDR3 length is 14 residues. Trimming removed 10 bases from V and 4 bases from J; junction bases left unmatched: 8.

The rearrangement joins TRBV29-1 to TRBJ1-6; no clear D. This CDR3 contains 14 residues. Germline assignment: CDR1 SQVTM and CDR2 ANQGSEA. The germline V and J ends were trimmed by 3 bases and 8 bases, with 14 bases remaining between them. In DNA form, the CDR3 reads TGCAGCGTTGAGAGGCAGATTCCGGATTCACCCCTCCACTTT. It encodes CSVERQIPDSPLHF.

This clone was found a few times. This sequence joins TRBV2 and TRBJ1-1; possible D gene TRBD1, 5 bases. The germline V gene has CDR1 SNHLY and CDR2 FYNNEI. V shed 6 bases and J shed 3 bases, with 20 bases lying between them. CDR3 length: 16 residues. This CDR3 reads CASSYPIDSSHTEAFF. CDR3 coding DNA: TGTGCCAGCAGCTACCCGATAGACAGTTCCCACACTGAAGCTTTCTTT. The full variable domain, rest sourced from reference TRBV2 and TRBJ1-1, is EPEVTQTPSHQVTQMGQEVILRCVPISNHLYFYWYRQILGQKVEFLVSFYNNEISEKSEIFDDQFSVERPDGSNFTLKIRSTKLEDSAMYFCASSYPIDSSHTEAFFGQGTRLTVV.

The V and J genes are TRBV10-3 and TRBJ1-4; 7 bases align to TRBD1. Germline CDR1 is ENHRY and CDR2 is SYGVKD. The V segment lost 0 bases and the J segment 7 bases; nucleotides outside the gene matches: 5. This CDR3 region has 15 residues. DNA of the CDR3: TGTGCCATCAGTGAGTCGACGGGACAGCCTGAAAAACTGTTTTTT. Its protein is CAISESTGQPEKLFF.

The CDR3 protein is CASSLAPILGHEQFF. The CDR3 nucleotides read TGTGCCAGCAGCTTGGCTCCCATCCTCGGGCATGAGCAGTTCTTC. The J gene is TRBJ2-1, the V gene TRBV5-6, with unresolved D. Germline V lookup: CDR1 SGHDT, CDR2 YYEEEE. The CDR3 runs to 15 residues. V gave up 0 bases and J gave up 8 bases, with 15 bases separating them. Supplemented by reference TRBV5-6 and TRBJ2-1, the full variable domain reads DAGVTQSPTHLIKTRGQQVTLRCSPKSGHDTVSWYQQALGQGPQFIFQYYEEEERQRGNFPDRFSGHQFPNYSSELNVNALLLGDSALYLCASSLAPILGHEQFFGPGTRLTVL.

V is TRBV5-1 and J is TRBJ2-5, with D possibly being TRBD2 (5 bases). The CDR3 consists of 13 residues. Trimming took off 5 bases at V and 5 bases at J, with 13 bases between the two ends. Germline loops: CDR1 SGHRS, CDR2 YFSETQ. In DNA, the CDR3 is TGCGCCAGCAGTTCCCCCGGGGATGAGACCCAGTACTTC. Translated: CASSSPGDETQYF.

This clone was detected only a few times. This chain uses TRBV19 with TRBJ1-2; no clear D gene. Germline loops: CDR1 LNHDA, CDR2 SQIVND (reference sequence). V gave up 5 bases and J gave up 2 bases, with 12 bases separating them. The CDR3 sequence is 14 residues long. The CDR3 protein is CASSVRTFNYGYTF. The CDR3 nucleotides read TGTGCCAGTAGTGTCCGGACGTTCAACTATGGCTACACCTTC.

This rearrangement joins TRBV7-6 to TRBJ2-7; TRBD1 agrees at 9 bases. Germline CDR1 reads SGHVS; CDR2 reads FNYEAQ. V lost 4 bases, J lost 3 bases, and 7 bases stayed unmatched. The CDR3 runs to 15 residues. This CDR3 is CASSSRDRVVYEQYF. The CDR3 nucleotides read TGTGCCAGCAGCTCCCGGGACAGGGTGGTCTACGAGCAGTACTTC.

A single count supports this clone. The chain carries TRBV2 and TRBJ2-5; D is undetermined. This CDR3 is built from 14 residues. The V end lost 4 bases, the J end lost 0 bases, and 9 bases lay between the germline ends. Per the germline V gene, CDR1 is SNHLY and CDR2 is FYNNEI. Here the CDR3 DNA reads TGTGCCAGCAGTGGTCCCGGAGACCAAGAGACCCAGTACTTC. Translating gives CASSGPGDQETQYF.